The TCR beta chain described here comes from a study of blood T cells in healthy people across ages. Study results and limitations: Underestimates were what the diversity estimates from one million T cells were considered to be.

Germline lookup yields CDR1 DFQATT and CDR2 SNEGSKA (reference sequence). The CDR3 is 14 amino acids. The trim removed 5 bases at V and 3 bases at J, leaving 6 bases unmatched. Primers used in a second PCR of roughly 7 to 12 cycles were a sample-barcoded 5' primer and a J-beta primer mix. Every cDNA molecule carried a tag from a template-switch adaptor bearing 12 random nucleotides. MiXCR was run by TCRdb on the 5' RACE reads, yielding one entry per CDR3 protein. The data contain 600,000 to 650,000 distinct CDR3 sequences, around three fifths of them singletons. As to this clonotype: Its specificity is not known.

Material for sequencing was blood. The gene calls are TRBV20-1 and TRBJ2-5, with TRBD2 matching over 10 bases. The receptor was isolated from a man between 60 and 75 years old in good health. In DNA, the CDR3 is TGCAGTGCTCCCGAACTAGCGGGGAAAGAGACCCAGTACTTC. Its protein product is CSAPELAGKETQYF.